The 24 T cell receptor beta chains below come from one sample, sequenced in a study of shared clonotypes between healthy human individuals. Method: immunoSEQ multiplex PCR; TCRdb's copy keeps in-frame clones and lacks some. The table has roughly 1.5 million clones, nearly 99% seen once. Sequencing used naive CD4+ T cells sorted from blood. This sample's subset: CD45RA+ positively selected. The receptor set was obtained from a man aged 25-45 years in good health.

This chain uses TRBV11-2 with TRBJ2-1; 11 positions match TRBD2. CDR1 is SGHAT, CDR2 FQNNGV, per germline. This CDR3 is 16 amino acids long. The V and J ends lost 6 bases and 6 bases, in that order; junction bases with no gene match: 10. DNA of the CDR3: TGTGCCAGCAGATCGATAGCGGGAGGGCCGGGCAATGAGCAGTTCTTC. Translated, it gives CASRSIAGGPGNEQFF.

The genes are TRBV18 and TRBJ2-2; 9 nucleotides align to TRBD1. CDR1 is KGHSH, CDR2 LQKENI, per germline. V was pared by 4 bases and J by 3 bases, with 9 bases of the junction left unmatched. This CDR3 is 17 amino acids long. CDR3 sequence reads: CASSRPTGGTDTGELFF. CDR3 coding DNA: TGTGCCAGCTCACGACCGACAGGGGGAACGGACACCGGGGAGCTGTTTTTT.

This chain uses TRBV6-4 with TRBJ1-2; the D gene is possibly TRBD1 (5 bases). The V end lost 5 bases, the J end lost 3 bases, and 13 bases lay between the germline ends. CDR1 and CDR2 (germline): MRHNA, SNTAGT. CDR3 length: 14 residues. CDR3 sequence reads: CASSTGLKDYGYTF. The CDR3 coding sequence is TGTGCCAGCAGTACGGGACTCAAGGACTATGGCTACACCTTC.

CDR3 bases: TGCGCCAGCAGCCAGATGCCATCCCGGGACAAGACTAACTATGGCTACACCTTC. Its protein product is CASSQMPSRDKTNYGYTF. The gene calls are TRBV4-1 and TRBJ1-2, with D maybe TRBD1 (6 bases). Germline V gene data show CDR1 as MGHRA and CDR2 as YSYEKL. This CDR3 is built from 18 residues. The V and J ends lost 3 bases and 0 bases respectively, with 20 bases between them.

This chain uses TRBV11-3 with TRBJ1-3; D is unclear. From germline, CDR1 is SGHNT and CDR2 YENEEA. The CDR3 runs 14 residues. The V end was cut by 5 bases, the J end by 2 bases, with 10 bases between. The DNA of the CDR3 is TGTGCCAGCAGCCCCTTAGGAGCTGGAAACACCATATATTTT. It encodes CASSPLGAGNTIYF.

V and J are TRBV14 and TRBJ1-1, with a weak D call TRBD1 (5 bases). V shed 4 bases and J shed 4 bases, with 10 bases lying between them. The germline gives CDR1 SGHDN, CDR2 FVKESK. CDR3 size: 13 residues. The CDR3 spells CASSREGLTEAFF. The CDR3 coding sequence is TGTGCCAGCAGCCGAGAGGGGCTCACTGAAGCTTTCTTT.

V usage is TRBV30 and J usage is TRBJ1-4; D uncertain. This CDR3 contains 13 residues. V dropped 0 bases and J dropped 4 bases, with 6 bases sitting between them. Looked up from germline, CDR1 is GTSNPN and CDR2 is SVGIG (reference sequence). For the CDR3, the DNA is TGTGCCTGGAGTGTATTCGGTAATGAAAAACTGTTTTTT. This translates into CAWSVFGNEKLFF.

This chain joins TRBV7-9 and TRBJ2-1; D might be TRBD1 (8 bases). The ends were cut back, 8 bases at V and 3 bases at J, with 20 bases in the middle. The CDR3 length is 16 residues. CDR1 is SEHNR, CDR2 FQNEAQ, per germline (reference sequence). This chain's CDR3 is CASFLLGGTGYNEQFF. The CDR3 nucleotides read TGTGCCAGCTTCCTCCTCGGGGGGACAGGCTACAATGAGCAGTTCTTC. The whole variable domain, filled in from reference TRBV7-9 and TRBJ2-1, reads DTGVSQNPRHKITKRGQNVTFRCDPISEHNRLYWYRQTLGQGPEFLTYFQNEAQLEKSRLLSDRFSAERPKGSFSTLEIQRTEQGDSAMYLCASFLLGGTGYNEQFFGPGTRLTVL.

The chain recombines TRBV4-2 with TRBJ1-1; a possible D gene is TRBD1 (6 bases). The V end was cut by 2 bases, the J end by 5 bases, with 15 bases between. The CDR3 sequence is 15 residues long. Per the germline V gene, CDR1 is LGHNA and CDR2 is YNFKEQ. The CDR3 is CASSQNRGGSTEAFF. The CDR3 DNA sequence: TGTGCCAGCAGCCAAAATCGAGGGGGTTCGACTGAAGCTTTCTTT.

This clone has just one count. The genes are TRBV7-9 and TRBJ2-3; D is uncertain. The CDR3 runs 16 residues. Trimming cost V 5 bases and J 1 base, with 16 bases left between them. Germline V gene sequence: CDR1 SEHNR, CDR2 FQNEAQ (reference sequence). The CDR3 spells CASSRPTGPRTDTQYF. DNA of the CDR3: TGTGCCAGCAGCAGACCAACGGGTCCCCGCACAGATACGCAGTATTTT.

The CDR3 DNA sequence: TGTGCCAGCAGCTTAGCGTTAGGTTTAAAGACCCAGTACTTC. Protein sequence: CASSLALGLKTQYF. V usage is TRBV7-2 and J usage is TRBJ2-5; D not resolved. Germline CDR1 is SGHTA and CDR2 is FQGNSA. The CDR3 has 14 residues. V lost 0 bases and J lost 6, with 11 bases in between.

This chain links TRBV18 with TRBJ2-7; 11 bases align to TRBD2. This CDR3 contains 16 residues. CDR1 is KGHSH, CDR2 LQKENI, per germline. V lost 3 bases and J lost 2; bases outside the gene matches: 6. The CDR3 coding sequence is TGTGCCAGCTCACCGGCCGGGACTAGCGGAACCTACGAGCAGTACTTC. Its translation is CASSPAGTSGTYEQYF. Full variable domain (missing parts from reference TRBV18 and TRBJ2-7): NAGVMQNPRHLVRRRGQEARLRCSPMKGHSHVYWYRQLPEEGLKFMVYLQKENIIDESGMPKERFSAEFPKEGPSILRIQQVVRGDSAAYFCASSPAGTSGTYEQYFGPGTRLTVT.

The chain links TRBV5-1 to TRBJ1-4; possibly TRBD1 for D (5 bases). V lost 4 bases and J lost 4, with 14 bases in between. Germline V gives CDR1 SGHRS, CDR2 YFSETQ. The CDR3 consists of 15 residues. As DNA, the CDR3 is TGCGCCAGCAGCCTGACCGGGACGGATAATGAAAAACTGTTTTTT. Residues: CASSLTGTDNEKLFF.

The chain combines TRBV9 with TRBJ1-4, with TRBD1 matching over 8 bases. After removal of 3 bases from V and 10 bases from J, the junction contained 8 bases not matched to a gene. The CDR3 sequence is 14 residues long. The germline V gene has CDR1 SGDLS and CDR2 YYNGEE. CDR3 residues: CASSDAAGGVKLFF. For the CDR3, the DNA is TGTGCCAGCAGCGATGCGGCAGGGGGCGTAAAACTGTTTTTT.

The chain carries TRBV28 and TRBJ2-1; 7 bases agree with TRBD2. This CDR3 is 14 amino acids long. Germline V gene data show CDR1 as MDHEN and CDR2 as SYDVKM. J gave up 8 bases and V 7 bases, and 11 bases lay outside the gene matches. As DNA, the CDR3 is TGTGCCAGCACCCCGGGGGTAGCGGGCTATGAGCAGTTCTTC. This codes for CASTPGVAGYEQFF.

The genes are TRBV27 and TRBJ2-2; 12 nucleotides line up with TRBD2. CDR3 length: 17 amino acids. J gave up 3 bases and V 5 bases, and 7 bases lay outside the gene matches. Germline CDR1 MNHEY, CDR2 SMNVEV (reference sequence). CDR3 residues: CASSKTSGSVYTGELFF. CDR3 nucleotide sequence: TGTGCCAGCAGTAAGACTAGCGGGAGTGTCTACACCGGGGAGCTGTTTTTT.

The V and J genes are TRBV9 and TRBJ2-1; 11 bases map to TRBD2. V lost 5 bases and J lost 8; bases outside the gene matches: 6. There are 14 residues in the CDR3. Per the germline V gene, CDR1 is SGDLS and CDR2 is YYNGEE. The DNA of the CDR3 is TGTGCCAGCAGTTTAGCGGGAGGGGACGATGAGCAGTTCTTC. Its protein is CASSLAGGDDEQFF.

The chain recombines TRBV2 with TRBJ2-3; 7 nucleotides line up with TRBD1. V lost 6 bases to trimming and J lost 2 bases; unmatched junction nucleotides: 8. Germline V gene lookup returns CDR1 SNHLY and CDR2 FYNNEI. The CDR3 is made up of 15 amino acids. CDR3 amino acids: CASRGRQGPTDTQYF. The CDR3 DNA is TGTGCCAGCAGGGGGAGACAGGGACCCACAGATACGCAGTATTTT.

The CDR3 spells CASSIPEGDGRSGANVLTF. For the CDR3, the DNA is TGTGCCAGCAGCATACCCGAGGGGGACGGCCGCTCTGGGGCCAACGTCCTGACTTTC. V and J are TRBV7-9 and TRBJ2-6; perhaps TRBD1 as D (6 bases). The CDR3 contains 19 residues. The germline CDR1 and CDR2 sequences are SEHNR and FQNEAQ (reference sequence). Trimming pared 5 bases from V and 0 bases from J, leaving 20 bases between.

The V call is TRBV6-4, the J call TRBJ2-3; possibly TRBD1 for D (6 bases). V was shortened by 6 bases and J by 6 bases, with 16 bases between the two germline ends. Germline V gene sequence: CDR1 MRHNA, CDR2 SNTAGT. The CDR3 runs to 14 residues. CDR3 bases: TGTGCCAGCAGCCAGACAGGCTCGGGGGATACGCAGTATTTT. Its translation is CASSQTGSGDTQYF.

The chain employs TRBV7-9 and TRBJ1-1; 7 nucleotides agree with TRBD1. Per germline, CDR1 SEHNR and CDR2 FQNEAQ (reference sequence). This CDR3 has 15 amino acids. The J segment lost 3 bases and the V segment lost 5 bases, leaving 9 bases of the junction unmatched. The CDR3 sequence: CASSRQGTRDTEAFF. CDR3 in DNA: TGTGCCAGCAGCCGACAGGGTACTCGGGACACTGAAGCTTTCTTT.

This CDR3 is CASSFRETQETQYF. The CDR3 DNA reads as TGTGCCAGCAGCTTCCGGGAAACTCAAGAGACCCAGTACTTC. The chain is built from TRBV7-8 and TRBJ2-5; D is possibly TRBD2 (5 bases). V lost 3 bases and J lost 2, with 10 bases in between. The CDR3 loop spans 14 amino acids. Germline CDR1 reads SGHVS; CDR2 reads FQNEAQ.

This rearrangement joins TRBV25-1 to TRBJ1-5; D unresolved. The CDR3 is 14 residues long. The V and J ends lost 1 base and 4 bases respectively, with 8 bases between them. Germline V CDR1 and CDR2: MGHDK, SYGVNS. The CDR3 nucleotides are TGTGCCAGCAGTGAATTGTCTGGGAATCAGCCCCAGCATTTT. This translates into CASSELSGNQPQHF.

This clone was observed a single time. The genes are TRBV14 and TRBJ2-5, with D possibly being TRBD1 (6 bases). Trimming shortened V by 2 bases and J by 3 bases, and 16 bases separated the two germline ends. Germline assignment: CDR1 SGHDN and CDR2 FVKESK. The CDR3 sequence is 16 residues long. CDR3 in DNA: TGTGCCAGCAGCCAACTCGCCGAGGGGGTTAAAGAGACCCAGTACTTC. Encoded protein: CASSQLAEGVKETQYF.